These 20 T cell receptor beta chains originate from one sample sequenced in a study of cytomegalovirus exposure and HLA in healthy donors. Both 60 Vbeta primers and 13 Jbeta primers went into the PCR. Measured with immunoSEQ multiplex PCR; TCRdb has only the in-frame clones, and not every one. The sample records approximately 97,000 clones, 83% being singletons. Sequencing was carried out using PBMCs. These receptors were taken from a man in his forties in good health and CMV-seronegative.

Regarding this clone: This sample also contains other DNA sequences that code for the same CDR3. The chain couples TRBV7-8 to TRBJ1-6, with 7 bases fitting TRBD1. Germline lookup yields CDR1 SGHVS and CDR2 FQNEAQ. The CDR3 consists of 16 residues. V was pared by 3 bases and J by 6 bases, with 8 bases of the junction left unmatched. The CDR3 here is CASSLGRDRANSPLHF. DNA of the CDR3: TGTGCCAGCAGCTTGGGCCGGGACAGAGCTAATTCACCCCTCCACTTT.

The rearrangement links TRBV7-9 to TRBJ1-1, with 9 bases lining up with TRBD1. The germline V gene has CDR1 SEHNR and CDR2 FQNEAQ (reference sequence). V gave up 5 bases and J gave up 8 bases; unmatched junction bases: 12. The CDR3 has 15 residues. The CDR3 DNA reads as TGTGCCAGCAGCCCATGGCCGGGACAGGGAATAGAAGCTTTCTTT. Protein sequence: CASSPWPGQGIEAFF.

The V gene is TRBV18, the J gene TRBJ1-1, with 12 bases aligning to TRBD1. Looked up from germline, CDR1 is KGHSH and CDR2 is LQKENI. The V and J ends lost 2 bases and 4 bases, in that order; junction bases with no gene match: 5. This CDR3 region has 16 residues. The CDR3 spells CASSPGTGGAGTEAFF. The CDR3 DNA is TGTGCCAGCTCACCAGGGACAGGGGGCGCCGGCACTGAAGCTTTCTTT. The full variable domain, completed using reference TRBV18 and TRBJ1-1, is NAGVMQNPRHLVRRRGQEARLRCSPMKGHSHVYWYRQLPEEGLKFMVYLQKENIIDESGMPKERFSAEFPKEGPSILRIQQVVRGDSAAYFCASSPGTGGAGTEAFFGQGTRLTVV.

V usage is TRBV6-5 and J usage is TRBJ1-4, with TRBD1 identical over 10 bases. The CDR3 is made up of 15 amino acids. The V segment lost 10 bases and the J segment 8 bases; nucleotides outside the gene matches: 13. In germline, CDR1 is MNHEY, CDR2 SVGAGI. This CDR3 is CATRAGTGVDEKLFF. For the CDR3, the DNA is TGTGCCACCCGCGCCGGGACAGGGGTCGACGAAAAACTGTTTTTT.

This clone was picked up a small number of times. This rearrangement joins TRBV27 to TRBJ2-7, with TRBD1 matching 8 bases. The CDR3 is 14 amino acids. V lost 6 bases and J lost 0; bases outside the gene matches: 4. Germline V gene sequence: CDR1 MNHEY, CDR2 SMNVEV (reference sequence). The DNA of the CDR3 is TGTGCCAGCAGCCCTACAGGGGGCTCCTACGAGCAGTACTTC. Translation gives CASSPTGGSYEQYF.

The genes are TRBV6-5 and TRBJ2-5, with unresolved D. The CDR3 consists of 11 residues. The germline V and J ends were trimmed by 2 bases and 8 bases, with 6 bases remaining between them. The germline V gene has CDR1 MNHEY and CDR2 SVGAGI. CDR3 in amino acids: CASSYLGTQYF. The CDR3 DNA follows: TGTGCCAGCAGTTACCTCGGTACCCAGTACTTC.

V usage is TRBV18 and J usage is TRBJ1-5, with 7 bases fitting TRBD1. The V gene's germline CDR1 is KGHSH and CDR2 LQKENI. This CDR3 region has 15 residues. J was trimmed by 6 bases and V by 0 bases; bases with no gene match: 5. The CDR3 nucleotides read TGTGCCAGCTCACCACCAGGGGGCGCGGGTCAGCCCCAGCATTTT. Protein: CASSPPGGAGQPQHF.

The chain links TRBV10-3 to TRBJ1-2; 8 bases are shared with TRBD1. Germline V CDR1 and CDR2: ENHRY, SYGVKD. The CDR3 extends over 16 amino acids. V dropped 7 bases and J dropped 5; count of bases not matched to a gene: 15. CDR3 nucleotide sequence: TGTGCCATCACCCCAGCCGGACAGGGAACGGGATATGGCTACACCTTC. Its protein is CAITPAGQGTGYGYTF.

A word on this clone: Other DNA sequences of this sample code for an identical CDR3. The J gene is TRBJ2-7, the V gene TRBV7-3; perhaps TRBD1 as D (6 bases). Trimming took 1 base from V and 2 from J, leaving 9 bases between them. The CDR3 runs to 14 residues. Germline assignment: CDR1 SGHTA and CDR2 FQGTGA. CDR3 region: CASSLIQGTYEQYF. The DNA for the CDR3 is TGTGCCAGCAGCTTAATCCAGGGGACCTACGAGCAGTACTTC.

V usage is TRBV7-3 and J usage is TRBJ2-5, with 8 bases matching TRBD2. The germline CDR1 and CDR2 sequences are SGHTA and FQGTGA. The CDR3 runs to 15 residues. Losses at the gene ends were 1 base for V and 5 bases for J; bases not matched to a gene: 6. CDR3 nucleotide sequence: TGTGCCAGCAGCTTAAACGGGGGGGCCGCGGAGACCCAGTACTTC. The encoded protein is CASSLNGGAAETQYF.

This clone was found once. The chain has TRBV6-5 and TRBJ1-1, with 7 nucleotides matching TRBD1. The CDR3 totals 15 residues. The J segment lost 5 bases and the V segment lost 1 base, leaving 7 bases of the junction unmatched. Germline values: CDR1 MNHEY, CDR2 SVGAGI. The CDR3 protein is CASSYLEGARTEAFF. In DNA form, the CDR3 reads TGTGCCAGCAGTTACTTAGAGGGGGCTAGGACTGAAGCTTTCTTT.

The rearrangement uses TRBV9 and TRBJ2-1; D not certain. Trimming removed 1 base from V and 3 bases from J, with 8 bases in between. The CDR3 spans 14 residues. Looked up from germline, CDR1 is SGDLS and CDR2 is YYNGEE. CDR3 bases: TGTGCCAGCAGCGTAACGGGTGACTACAATGAGCAGTTCTTC. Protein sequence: CASSVTGDYNEQFF.

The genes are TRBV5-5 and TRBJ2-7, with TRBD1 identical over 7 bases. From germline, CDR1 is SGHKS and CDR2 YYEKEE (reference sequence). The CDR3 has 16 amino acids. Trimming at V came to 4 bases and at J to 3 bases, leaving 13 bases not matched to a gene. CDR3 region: CASSPQGGQPFYEQYF. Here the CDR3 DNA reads TGTGCCAGCAGCCCTCAAGGGGGACAGCCTTTCTACGAGCAGTACTTC.

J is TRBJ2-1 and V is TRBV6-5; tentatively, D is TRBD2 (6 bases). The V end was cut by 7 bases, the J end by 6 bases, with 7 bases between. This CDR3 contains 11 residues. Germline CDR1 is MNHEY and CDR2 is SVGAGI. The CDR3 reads CASKRVNEQFF. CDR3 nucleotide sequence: TGTGCCAGCAAGCGGGTCAATGAGCAGTTCTTC.

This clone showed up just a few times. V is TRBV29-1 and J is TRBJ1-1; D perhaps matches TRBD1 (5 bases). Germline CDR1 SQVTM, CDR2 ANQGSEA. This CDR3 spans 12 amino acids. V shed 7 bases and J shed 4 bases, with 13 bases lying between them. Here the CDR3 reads CSGNSGRTEAFF. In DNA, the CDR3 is TGCAGCGGTAATTCAGGGCGCACTGAAGCTTTCTTT. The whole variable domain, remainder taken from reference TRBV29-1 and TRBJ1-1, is SAVISQKPSRDICQRGTSLTIQCQVDSQVTMMFWYRQQPGQSLTLIATANQGSEATYESGFVIDKFPISRPNLTFSTLTVSNMSPEDSSIYLCSGNSGRTEAFFGQGTRLTVV.

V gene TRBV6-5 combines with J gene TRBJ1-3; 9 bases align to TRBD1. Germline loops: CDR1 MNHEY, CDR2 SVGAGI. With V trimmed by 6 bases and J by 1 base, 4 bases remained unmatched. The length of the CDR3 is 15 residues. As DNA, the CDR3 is TGTGCCAGCAGCCTCGGGACAGGGTCTGGAAACACCATATATTTT. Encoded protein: CASSLGTGSGNTIYF.

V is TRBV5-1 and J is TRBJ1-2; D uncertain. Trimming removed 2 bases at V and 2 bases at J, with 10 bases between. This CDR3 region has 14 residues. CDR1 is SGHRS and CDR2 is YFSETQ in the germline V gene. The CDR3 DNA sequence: TGCGCCAGCAGCTTTTCGGGGTCGAACTATGGCTACACCTTC. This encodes CASSFSGSNYGYTF.

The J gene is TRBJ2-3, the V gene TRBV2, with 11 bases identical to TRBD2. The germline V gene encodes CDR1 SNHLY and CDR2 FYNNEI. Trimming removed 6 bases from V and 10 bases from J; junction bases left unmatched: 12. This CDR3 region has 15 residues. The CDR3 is CASRSTSGGLIPQYF. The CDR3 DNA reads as TGTGCCAGCAGGTCTACTAGCGGGGGCCTCATCCCGCAGTATTTT.

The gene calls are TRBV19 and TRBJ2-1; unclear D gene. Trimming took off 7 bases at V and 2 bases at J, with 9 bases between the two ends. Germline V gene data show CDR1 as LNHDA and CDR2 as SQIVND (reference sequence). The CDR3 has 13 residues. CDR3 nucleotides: TGTGCCAGTACCGAGTCGACCTACAATGAGCAGTTCTTC. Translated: CASTESTYNEQFF.

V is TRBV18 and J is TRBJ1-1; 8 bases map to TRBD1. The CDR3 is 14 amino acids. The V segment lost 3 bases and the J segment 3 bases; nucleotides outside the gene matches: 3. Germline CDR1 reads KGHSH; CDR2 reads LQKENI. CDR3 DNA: TGTGCCAGCTCACCTGAGACAGGGGACACTGAAGCTTTCTTT. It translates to CASSPETGDTEAFF.